This T cell receptor beta chain was obtained from a study of blood T cell repertoires in COVID-19. Study at large: The analysed material was cDNA or gDNA that came from T cells, B-cell-depleted T cells, or PBMCs.

Authors' methods: Estimates of nucleated cell counts were drawn from the amplification of reference gene primers. Only in-frame clones appear in the TCRdb table, and some are missing; sequencing was by immunoSEQ multiplex PCR. The DNA gave D and trimming, while V, J and clone size come from that table. The sample carries 250,000 to 350,000 clones, 90% recorded once. V lost 6 bases and J lost 0, with 10 bases in between. The germline V gene encodes CDR1 LNHDA and CDR2 SQIVND (reference sequence). The CDR3 is 14 residues long. This chain connects TRBV19 to TRBJ2-3; D may be TRBD1 (6 bases). Sequencing was done on a sample of PBMCs or T cells enriched from blood (not recorded which). This TCR derives from a woman aged 18-35 years with acute COVID-19. CDR3 protein: CASSNRASTDTQYF. CDR3 coding DNA: TGTGCCAGTAGCAACAGGGCTAGCACAGATACGCAGTATTTT.